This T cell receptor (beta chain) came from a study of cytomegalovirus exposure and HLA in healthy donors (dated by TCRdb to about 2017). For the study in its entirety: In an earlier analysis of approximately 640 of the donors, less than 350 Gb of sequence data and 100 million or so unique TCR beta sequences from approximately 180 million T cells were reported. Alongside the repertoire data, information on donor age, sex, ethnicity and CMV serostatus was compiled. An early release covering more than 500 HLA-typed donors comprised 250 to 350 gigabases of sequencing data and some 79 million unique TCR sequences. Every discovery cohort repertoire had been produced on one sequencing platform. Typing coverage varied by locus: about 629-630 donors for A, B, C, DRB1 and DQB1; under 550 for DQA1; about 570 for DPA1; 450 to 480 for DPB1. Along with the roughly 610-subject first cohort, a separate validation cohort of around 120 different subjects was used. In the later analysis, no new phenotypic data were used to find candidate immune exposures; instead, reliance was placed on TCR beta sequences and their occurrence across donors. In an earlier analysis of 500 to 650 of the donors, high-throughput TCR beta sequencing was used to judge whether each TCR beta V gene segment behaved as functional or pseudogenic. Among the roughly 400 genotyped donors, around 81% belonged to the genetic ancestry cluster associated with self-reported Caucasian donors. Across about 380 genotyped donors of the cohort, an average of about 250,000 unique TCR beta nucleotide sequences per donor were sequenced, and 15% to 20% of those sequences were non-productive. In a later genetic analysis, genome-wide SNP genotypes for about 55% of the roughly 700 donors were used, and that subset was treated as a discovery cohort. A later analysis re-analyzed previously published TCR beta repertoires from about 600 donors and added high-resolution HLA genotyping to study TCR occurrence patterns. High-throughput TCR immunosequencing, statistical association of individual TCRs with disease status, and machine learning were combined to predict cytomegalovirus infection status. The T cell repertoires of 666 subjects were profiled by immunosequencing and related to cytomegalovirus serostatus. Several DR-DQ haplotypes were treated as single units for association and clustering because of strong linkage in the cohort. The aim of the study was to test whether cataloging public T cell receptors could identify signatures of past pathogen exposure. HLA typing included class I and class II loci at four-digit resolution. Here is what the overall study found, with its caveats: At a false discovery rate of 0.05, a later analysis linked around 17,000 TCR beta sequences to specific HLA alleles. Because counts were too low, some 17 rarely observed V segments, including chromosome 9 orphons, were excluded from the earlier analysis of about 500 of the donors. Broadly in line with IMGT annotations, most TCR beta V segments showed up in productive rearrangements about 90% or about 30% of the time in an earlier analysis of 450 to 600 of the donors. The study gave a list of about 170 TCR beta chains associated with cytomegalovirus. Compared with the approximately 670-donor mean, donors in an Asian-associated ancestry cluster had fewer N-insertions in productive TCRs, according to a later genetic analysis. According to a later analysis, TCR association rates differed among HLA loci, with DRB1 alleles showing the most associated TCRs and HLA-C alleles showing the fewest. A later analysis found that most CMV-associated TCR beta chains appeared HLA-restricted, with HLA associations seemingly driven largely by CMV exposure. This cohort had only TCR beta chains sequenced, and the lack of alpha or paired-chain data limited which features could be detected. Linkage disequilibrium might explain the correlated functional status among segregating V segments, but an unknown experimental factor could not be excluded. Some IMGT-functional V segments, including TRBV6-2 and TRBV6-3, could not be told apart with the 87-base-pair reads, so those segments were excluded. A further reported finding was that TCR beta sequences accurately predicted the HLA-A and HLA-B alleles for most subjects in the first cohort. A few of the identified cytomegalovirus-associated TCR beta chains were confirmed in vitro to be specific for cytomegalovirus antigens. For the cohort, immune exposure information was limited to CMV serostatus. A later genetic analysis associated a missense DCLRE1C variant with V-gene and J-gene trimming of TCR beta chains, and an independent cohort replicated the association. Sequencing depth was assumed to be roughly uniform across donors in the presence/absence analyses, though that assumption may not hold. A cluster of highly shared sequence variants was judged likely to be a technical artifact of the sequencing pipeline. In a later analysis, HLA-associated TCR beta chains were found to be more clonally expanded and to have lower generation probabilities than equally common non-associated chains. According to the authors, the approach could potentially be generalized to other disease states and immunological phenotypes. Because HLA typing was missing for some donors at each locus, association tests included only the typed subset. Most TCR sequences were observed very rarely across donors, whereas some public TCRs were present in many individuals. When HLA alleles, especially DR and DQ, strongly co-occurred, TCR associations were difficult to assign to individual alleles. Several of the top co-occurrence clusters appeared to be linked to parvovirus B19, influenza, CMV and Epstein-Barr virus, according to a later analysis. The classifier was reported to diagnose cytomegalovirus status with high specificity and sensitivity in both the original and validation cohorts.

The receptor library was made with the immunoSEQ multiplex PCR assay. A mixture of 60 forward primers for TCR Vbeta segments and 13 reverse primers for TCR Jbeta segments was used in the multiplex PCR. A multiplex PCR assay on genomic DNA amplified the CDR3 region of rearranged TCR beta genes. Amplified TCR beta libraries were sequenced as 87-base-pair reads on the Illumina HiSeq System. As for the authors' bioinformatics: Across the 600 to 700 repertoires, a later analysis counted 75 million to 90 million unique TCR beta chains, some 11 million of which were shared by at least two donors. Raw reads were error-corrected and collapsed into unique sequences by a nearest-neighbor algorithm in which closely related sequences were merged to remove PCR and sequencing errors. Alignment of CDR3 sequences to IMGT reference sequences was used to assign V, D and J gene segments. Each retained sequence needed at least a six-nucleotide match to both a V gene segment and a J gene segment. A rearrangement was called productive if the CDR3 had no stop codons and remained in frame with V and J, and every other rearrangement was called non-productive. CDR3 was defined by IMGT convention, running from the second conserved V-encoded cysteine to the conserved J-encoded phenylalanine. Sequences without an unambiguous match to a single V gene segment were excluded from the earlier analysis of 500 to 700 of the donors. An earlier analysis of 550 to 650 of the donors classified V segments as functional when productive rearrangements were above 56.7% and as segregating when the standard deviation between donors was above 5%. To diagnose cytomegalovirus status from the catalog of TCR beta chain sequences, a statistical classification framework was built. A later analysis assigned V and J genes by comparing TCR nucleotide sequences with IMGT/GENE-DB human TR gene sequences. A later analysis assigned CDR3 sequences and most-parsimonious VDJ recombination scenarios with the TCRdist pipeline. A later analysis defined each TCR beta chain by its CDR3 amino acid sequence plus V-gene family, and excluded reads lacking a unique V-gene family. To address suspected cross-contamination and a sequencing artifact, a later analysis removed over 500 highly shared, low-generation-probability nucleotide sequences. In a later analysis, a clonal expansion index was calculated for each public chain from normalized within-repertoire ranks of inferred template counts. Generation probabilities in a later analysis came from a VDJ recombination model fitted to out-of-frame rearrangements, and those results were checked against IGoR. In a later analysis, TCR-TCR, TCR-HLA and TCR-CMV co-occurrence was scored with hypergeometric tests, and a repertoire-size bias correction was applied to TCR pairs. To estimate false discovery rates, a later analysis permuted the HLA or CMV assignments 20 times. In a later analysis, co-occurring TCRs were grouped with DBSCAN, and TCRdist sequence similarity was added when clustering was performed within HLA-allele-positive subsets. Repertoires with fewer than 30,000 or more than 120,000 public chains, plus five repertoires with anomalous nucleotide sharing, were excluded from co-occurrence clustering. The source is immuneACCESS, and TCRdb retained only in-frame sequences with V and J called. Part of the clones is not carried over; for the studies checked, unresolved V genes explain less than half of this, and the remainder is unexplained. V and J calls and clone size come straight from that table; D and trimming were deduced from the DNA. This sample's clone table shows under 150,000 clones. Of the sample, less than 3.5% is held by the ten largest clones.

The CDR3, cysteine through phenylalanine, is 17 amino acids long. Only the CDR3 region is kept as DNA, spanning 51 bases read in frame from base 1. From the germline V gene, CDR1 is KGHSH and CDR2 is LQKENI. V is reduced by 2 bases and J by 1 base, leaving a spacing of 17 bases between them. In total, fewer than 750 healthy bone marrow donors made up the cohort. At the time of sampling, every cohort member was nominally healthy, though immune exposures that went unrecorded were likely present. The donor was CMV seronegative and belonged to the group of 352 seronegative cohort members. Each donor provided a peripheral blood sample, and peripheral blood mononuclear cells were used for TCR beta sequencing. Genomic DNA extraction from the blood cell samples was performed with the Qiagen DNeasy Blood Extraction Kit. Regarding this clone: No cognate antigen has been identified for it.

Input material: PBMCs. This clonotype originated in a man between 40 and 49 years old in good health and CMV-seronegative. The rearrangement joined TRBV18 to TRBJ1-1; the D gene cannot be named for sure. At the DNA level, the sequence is TGTGCCAGCTCACCATATTATCTGGCAGGAACGAACACTGAAGCTTTCTTT. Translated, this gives CASSPYYLAGTNTEAFF. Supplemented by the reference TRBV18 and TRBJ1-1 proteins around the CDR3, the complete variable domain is NAGVMQNPRHLVRRRGQEARLRCSPMKGHSHVYWYRQLPEEGLKFMVYLQKENIIDESGMPKERFSAEFPKEGPSILRIQQVVRGDSAAYFCASSPYYLAGTNTEAFFGQGTRLTVV.